The 22 T cell receptor beta chains reported below all come from one sample, sequenced in a study of blood T cells in healthy people across ages. Using a J-beta primer mix together with a sample-barcoded 5' primer, a second PCR was run for about 7 to 12 cycles. A single record per CDR3 protein comes from TCRdb applying MiXCR to the 5' RACE reads. The sample contains roughly 900,000 distinct CDR3 sequences, 48% of which appear only once. Sequenced: blood. The source is a man under 40 in good health.

Note on this clonotype: This clone may be a read error of a much larger clone one base away. The V and J genes are TRBV9 and TRBJ2-5; 9 bases are shared with TRBD2. The CDR3 consists of 15 residues. V lost 6 bases to trimming and J lost 2 bases; unmatched junction nucleotides: 8. In germline, CDR1 is SGDLS, CDR2 YYNGEE. CDR3 sequence reads: CASTAGTSFQETQYF. The CDR3 nucleotides read TGTGCCAGCACCGCCGGGACTAGCTTTCAAGAGACCCAGTACTTC.

This clonotype came up once. The V and J genes are TRBV6-2 or TRBV6-3 and TRBJ1-2; possible D gene TRBD1, 5 bases. Trimming stripped 2 bases from V and 5 bases from J, with 21 bases between. Germline V CDR1 and CDR2: MNHEY, SVGEGT. The CDR3 totals 17 residues. The CDR3 DNA follows: TGTGCCAGCAGTTACGGAGCCCTCTTTGACAGATCTTATGGCTACACCTTC. This encodes CASSYGALFDRSYGYTF.

Comments on this clonotype: One end of the junction varies from germline; a read error may be responsible. The chain carries TRBV7-2 and TRBJ2-3, with 9 bases matching TRBD2. The CDR3 length is 18 residues. The germline CDR1 and CDR2 sequences are SGHTA and FQGNSA. The chain's CDR3 is CASSLGQRGVTSTDTQYF. The CDR3 DNA is TGTGCCAGCAGCTTAGGTCAGCGGGGGGTCACTAGCACGGATACGCAGTATTTT.

A word on this clonotype: At one end, the junction sequence differs from germline, possibly due to a read error. The rearrangement uses TRBV28 and TRBJ2-1, with D unclear. The CDR3 sequence is 12 residues long. The germline V gene encodes CDR1 MDHEN and CDR2 SYDVKM. CDR3 residues: CASSLFRNEQFF. For the CDR3, the DNA is TGTGCCAGCAGCTTATTTCGCAATGAGCAGTTCTTC. Supplemented by reference TRBV28 and TRBJ2-1, the full variable domain reads DVKVTQSSRYLVKRTGEKVFLECVQDMDHENMFWYRQDPGLGLRLIYFSYDVKMKEKGDIPEGYSVSREKKERFSLILESASTNQTSMYLCASSLFRNEQFFGPGTRLTVL.

J is TRBJ2-7 and V is TRBV10-3; the D gene is possibly TRBD1 (5 bases). V was clipped by 0 bases and J by 4 bases, with 7 bases between them. Germline CDR1 is ENHRY and CDR2 is SYGVKD. The CDR3 has 13 residues. The CDR3 protein is CAISESGHYEQYF. In nucleotides, the CDR3 is TGTGCCATCAGTGAGTCTGGACATTACGAGCAGTACTTC.

The sample holds one count of this clonotype. A much larger clone sits a single nucleotide away, making a read error possible. The V call is TRBV24-1, the J call TRBJ2-3, with TRBD1 as a possible D gene (6 bases). This CDR3 region has 14 residues. CDR1 and CDR2 from the germline V gene are KGHDR and SFDVKD. The V gene lost 10 bases and the J gene lost 0 bases, with 13 bases spanning the gap. CDR3 in DNA: TGTGCCACAATGGACAGTAGCAGCACAGATACGCAGTATTTT. This encodes CATMDSSSTDTQYF.

The genes are TRBV4-2 and TRBJ1-1; 9 bases are a match to TRBD1. Germline V gives CDR1 LGHNA, CDR2 YNFKEQ. V was pared by 3 bases and J by 5 bases, with 7 bases of the junction left unmatched. This CDR3 is built from 15 residues. DNA of the CDR3: TGTGCCAGCAGCCAGGCGGGACAGGGTGGGACTGAAGCTTTCTTT. Its translation: CASSQAGQGGTEAFF.

The chain combines TRBV7-9 with TRBJ2-1, with D hard to call. The J call is uncertain, as TRBJ2-7 better fits the DNA end. CDR1 is SEHNR, CDR2 FQNEAQ, per germline (reference sequence). The CDR3 length is 13 residues. The CDR3 nucleotides are TGTGCCAGCAGCTCGGACGTGAACAATGAGCAGTACTTC. Protein: CASSSDVNNEQYF.

The table lists this clonotype with many counts. This chain links TRBV4-1 with TRBJ2-7; TRBD2 aligns across 8 bases. The junction had 4 bases not matched to a gene; V was cut back by 3 bases and J by 0 bases. Germline CDR1 and CDR2: MGHRA and YSYEKL. The CDR3 covers 15 residues. CDR3 DNA: TGCGCCAGCAGCCAGGAGCGGGGGCCCTCCTACGAGCAGTACTTC. Amino acid sequence: CASSQERGPSYEQYF.

This clonotype was counted many times. The CDR3: CASSQDWGQATDTQYF. In nucleotides, the CDR3 is TGTGCCAGCAGCCAAGATTGGGGACAGGCGACAGATACGCAGTATTTT. The chain has TRBV3-1 and TRBJ2-3; the match to TRBD1 covers 8 bases. J gave up 3 bases and V 0 bases, and 5 bases lay outside the gene matches. Germline values: CDR1 LGHDT, CDR2 YNNKEL (reference sequence). This CDR3 comprises 16 residues.

The rearrangement uses TRBV25-1 and TRBJ1-2, with 9 bases that match TRBD1. Germline V gives CDR1 MGHDK, CDR2 SYGVNS. This CDR3 contains 16 residues. V gave up 3 bases and J gave up 6 bases; unmatched junction bases: 11. CDR3 residues: CASSEFEGTGLDGYTF. CDR3 nucleotide sequence: TGTGCCAGCAGTGAGTTTGAGGGGACAGGGCTCGATGGCTACACCTTC.

This clonotype has only one observation. J is TRBJ2-7 and V is TRBV4-1; 9 nucleotides match TRBD2. With V trimmed by 3 bases and J by 6 bases, 3 bases remained unmatched. The CDR3 totals 13 residues. The germline V gene has CDR1 MGHRA and CDR2 YSYEKL. The CDR3 here is CASSQTSGFEQYF. CDR3 bases: TGCGCCAGCAGCCAGACTAGCGGATTCGAGCAGTACTTC.

The chain uses TRBV6-2 or TRBV6-3 and TRBJ2-7; D is unclear. Germline CDR1 reads MNHEY; CDR2 reads SVGEGT. V lost 6 bases and J 0 bases, leaving 15 bases between the germline ends. CDR3 size: 15 residues. The CDR3, as DNA: TGTGCCAGCAGAGCCCCAGGATCAAGCTCCTACGAGCAGTACTTC. Encoded protein: CASRAPGSSSYEQYF.

The chain carries TRBV3-1 and TRBJ2-4; D not certain. The end of the DNA aligns better with TRBJ2-5, so the J call may be wrong. This CDR3 spans 16 amino acids. Germline V gene data show CDR1 as LGHDT and CDR2 as YNNKEL (reference sequence). CDR3 region: CASSLKGSGFGETQYF. The CDR3 DNA reads as TGTGCCAGCAGCCTCAAGGGCTCTGGTTTCGGGGAGACCCAGTACTTC.

The V and J genes are TRBV12-3 or TRBV12-4 and TRBJ2-3, with 8 positions matching TRBD1. V lost 3 bases to trimming and J lost 6 bases; unmatched junction nucleotides: 8. There are 15 residues in the CDR3. The CDR3 protein is CASSFLDRELDTQYF. The CDR3 DNA sequence: TGTGCCAGCAGTTTCCTGGACAGGGAGCTGGATACGCAGTATTTT.

The genes are TRBV4-1 and TRBJ1-4, with unresolved D. V was cut by 1 base and J by 4 bases, with 7 bases left in between. The germline CDR1 and CDR2 sequences are MGHRA and YSYEKL. CDR3 length: 14 residues. The CDR3 reads CASSQGASNEKLFF. For the CDR3, the DNA is TGCGCCAGCAGCCAAGGGGCAAGTAATGAAAAACTGTTTTTT.

This sequence joins TRBV6-2 or TRBV6-3 and TRBJ2-3, with 10 bases fitting TRBD2. The ends lost 6 bases at V and 6 bases at J; junction bases unmatched: 9. Germline values: CDR1 MNHEY, CDR2 SVGEGT. The CDR3 covers 15 residues. The CDR3 bases are TGTGCCAGCAGGGCTAGCGGGGGACCCACTGATACGCAGTATTTT. Residues: CASRASGGPTDTQYF.

The count of this clonotype is one. The V gene is TRBV7-2, the J gene TRBJ2-7, with 13 bases that match TRBD2. Losses at the gene ends were 3 bases for V and 0 bases for J; bases not matched to a gene: 8. In germline, CDR1 is SGHTA, CDR2 FQGNSA. CDR3 size: 18 residues. The chain's CDR3 is CASSFRTSGRGGSYEQYF. The CDR3 DNA sequence: TGTGCCAGCAGCTTCCGGACTAGCGGGAGAGGGGGCTCCTACGAGCAGTACTTC.

V is TRBV6-5 and J is TRBJ2-1; TRBD2 agrees at 10 bases. Trimming cost V 2 bases and J 3 bases; bases outside gene matches: 10. The CDR3 is made up of 18 amino acids. CDR1 is MNHEY and CDR2 is SVGAGI in the germline V gene. CDR3 sequence (DNA): TGTGCCAGCAGTTACGGTGGCAGCGGGGGGGCCTTCTACAATGAGCAGTTCTTC. Its translation is CASSYGGSGGAFYNEQFF.

This chain connects TRBV5-1 to TRBJ2-1, with a tentative D call TRBD1 (6 bases). The CDR3 is 15 residues long. V lost 5 bases to trimming and J lost 1 base, with 13 bases between them. The germline V gene encodes CDR1 SGHRS and CDR2 YFSETQ. The CDR3 region is CASRRMDRSYNEQFF. For the CDR3, the DNA is TGCGCCAGCAGGAGAATGGACAGATCCTACAATGAGCAGTTCTTC.

The genes are TRBV7-3 and TRBJ2-3; tentative D call: TRBD2 (6 bases). The CDR3 loop spans 13 amino acids. Germline CDR1 is SGHTA and CDR2 is FQGTGA. Trimming took 8 bases from V and 1 from J, leaving 10 bases between them. CDR3 in amino acids: CASGPSGTDTQYF. CDR3 DNA sequence: TGTGCCAGCGGACCTAGCGGCACAGATACGCAGTATTTT.

A word on this clonotype: This sequence may be a read error, since a much larger clone differs from it by one base. The chain uses TRBV12-3 or TRBV12-4 and TRBJ1-2, with 9 positions matching TRBD1. Trimming cost V 5 bases and J 8 bases; bases outside gene matches: 9. The CDR3 length is 14 residues. As DNA, the CDR3 is TGTGCCAGCAGTGTCAACACAGGGGGCTGGGGCTACACCTTC. This encodes CASSVNTGGWGYTF.